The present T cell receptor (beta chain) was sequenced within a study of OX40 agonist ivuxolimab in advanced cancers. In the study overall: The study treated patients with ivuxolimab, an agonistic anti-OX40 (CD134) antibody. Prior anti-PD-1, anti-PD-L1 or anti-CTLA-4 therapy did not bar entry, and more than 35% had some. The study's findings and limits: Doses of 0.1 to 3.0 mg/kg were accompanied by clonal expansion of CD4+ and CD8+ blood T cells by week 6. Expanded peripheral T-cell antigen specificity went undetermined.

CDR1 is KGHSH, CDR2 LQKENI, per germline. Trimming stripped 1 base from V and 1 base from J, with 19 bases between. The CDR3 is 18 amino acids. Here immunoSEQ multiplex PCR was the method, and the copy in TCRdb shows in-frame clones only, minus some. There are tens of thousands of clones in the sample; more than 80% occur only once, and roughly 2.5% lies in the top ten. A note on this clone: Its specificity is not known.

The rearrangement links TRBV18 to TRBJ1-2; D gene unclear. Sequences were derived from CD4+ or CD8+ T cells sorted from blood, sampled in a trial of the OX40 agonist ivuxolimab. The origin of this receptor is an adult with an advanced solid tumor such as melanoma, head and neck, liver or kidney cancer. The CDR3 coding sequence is TGTGCCAGCTCACCACAAGTCGTCAATACGGTGGATAACTATGGCTACACCTTC. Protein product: CASSPQVVNTVDNYGYTF.